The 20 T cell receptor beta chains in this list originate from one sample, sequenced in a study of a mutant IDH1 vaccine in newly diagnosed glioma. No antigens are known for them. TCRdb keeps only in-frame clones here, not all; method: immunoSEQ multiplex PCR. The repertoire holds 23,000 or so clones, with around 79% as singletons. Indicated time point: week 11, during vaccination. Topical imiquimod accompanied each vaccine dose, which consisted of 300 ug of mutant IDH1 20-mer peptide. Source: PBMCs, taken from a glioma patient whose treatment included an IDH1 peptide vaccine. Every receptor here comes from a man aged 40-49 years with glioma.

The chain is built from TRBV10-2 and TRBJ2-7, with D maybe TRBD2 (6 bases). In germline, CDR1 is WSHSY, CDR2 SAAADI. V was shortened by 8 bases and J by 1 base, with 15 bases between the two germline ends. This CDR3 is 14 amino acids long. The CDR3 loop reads CASLPGLISYEQYF. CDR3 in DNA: TGCGCCAGCTTACCGGGACTTATTTCCTACGAGCAGTACTTC.

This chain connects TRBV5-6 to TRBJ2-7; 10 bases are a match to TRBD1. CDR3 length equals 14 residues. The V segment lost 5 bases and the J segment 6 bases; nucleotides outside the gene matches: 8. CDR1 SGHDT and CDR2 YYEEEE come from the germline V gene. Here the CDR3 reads CASRVGTGASEQYF. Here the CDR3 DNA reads TGTGCCAGCAGAGTCGGGACAGGGGCGTCCGAGCAGTACTTC.

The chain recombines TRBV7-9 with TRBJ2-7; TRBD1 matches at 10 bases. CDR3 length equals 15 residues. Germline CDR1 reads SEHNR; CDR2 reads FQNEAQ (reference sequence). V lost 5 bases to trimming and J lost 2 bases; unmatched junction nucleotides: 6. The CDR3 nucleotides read TGTGCCAGCAGCCGGACAGGGGGTAATGCCTACGAGCAGTACGTC. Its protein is CASSRTGGNAYEQYV.

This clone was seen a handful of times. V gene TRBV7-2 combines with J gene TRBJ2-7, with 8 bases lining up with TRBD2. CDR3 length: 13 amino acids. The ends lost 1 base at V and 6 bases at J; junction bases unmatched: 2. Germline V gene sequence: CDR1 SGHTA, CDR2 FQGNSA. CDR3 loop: CASSLGAGGEQYV. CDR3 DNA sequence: TGTGCCAGCAGCTTAGGCGCGGGGGGCGAGCAGTACGTC.

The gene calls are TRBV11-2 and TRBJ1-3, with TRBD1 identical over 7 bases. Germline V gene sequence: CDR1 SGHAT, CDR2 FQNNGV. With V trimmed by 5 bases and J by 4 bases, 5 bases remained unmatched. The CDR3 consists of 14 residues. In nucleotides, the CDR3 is TGTGCCAGCAGCCCGGACAGGTCAGGAAACACCATATATTTT. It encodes CASSPDRSGNTIYF.

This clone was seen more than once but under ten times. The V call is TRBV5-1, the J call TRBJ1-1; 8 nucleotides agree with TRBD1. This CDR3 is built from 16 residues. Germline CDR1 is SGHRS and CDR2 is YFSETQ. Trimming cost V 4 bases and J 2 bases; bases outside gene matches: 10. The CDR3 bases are TGCGCCAGCAGCGCACTTACAGGGGGTTTAAACACTGAAGCTTTCTTT. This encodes CASSALTGGLNTEAFF.

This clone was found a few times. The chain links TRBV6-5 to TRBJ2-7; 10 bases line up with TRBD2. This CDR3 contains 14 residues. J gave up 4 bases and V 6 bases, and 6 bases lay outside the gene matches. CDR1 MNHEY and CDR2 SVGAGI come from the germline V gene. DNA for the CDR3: TGTGCCAGCAGGGCTAGCGGGAGTACATACGAGCAGTACGTC. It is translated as CASRASGSTYEQYV.

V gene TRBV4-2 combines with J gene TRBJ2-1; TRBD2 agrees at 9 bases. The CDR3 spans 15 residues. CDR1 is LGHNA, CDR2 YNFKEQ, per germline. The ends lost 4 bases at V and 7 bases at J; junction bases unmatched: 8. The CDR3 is CASSPLAGVWNEQFF. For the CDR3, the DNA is TGTGCCAGCAGCCCTTTAGCGGGAGTTTGGAATGAGCAGTTCTTC.

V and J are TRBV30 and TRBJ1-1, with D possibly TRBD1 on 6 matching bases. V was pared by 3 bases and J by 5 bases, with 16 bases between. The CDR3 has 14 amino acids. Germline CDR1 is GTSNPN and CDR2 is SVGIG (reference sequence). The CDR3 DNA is TGTGCCTGGAGACAGGGAGGGGGTGTGACTGAAGCTTTCTTT. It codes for CAWRQGGGVTEAFF.

CDR3 nucleotide sequence: TGCGCCAGCAGTCAAACATTTAGGGTCTCTGGGGCCAACGTCCTGACTTTC. It encodes CASSQTFRVSGANVLTF. The rearrangement uses TRBV23-1 and TRBJ2-6; D uncertain. TRBV23-1 falls under the ORF class, with uncertain function. The CDR3 runs 17 residues. V was shortened by 2 bases and J by 0 bases, with 11 bases between the two germline ends.

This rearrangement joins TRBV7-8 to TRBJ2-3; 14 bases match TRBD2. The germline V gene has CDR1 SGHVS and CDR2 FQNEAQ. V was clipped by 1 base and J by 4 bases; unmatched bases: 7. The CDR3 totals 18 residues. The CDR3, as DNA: TGTGCCAGCAGCTTAGATCAGGGACTAGCGGGAGCATCAGATACGCAGTATTTT. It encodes CASSLDQGLAGASDTQYF.

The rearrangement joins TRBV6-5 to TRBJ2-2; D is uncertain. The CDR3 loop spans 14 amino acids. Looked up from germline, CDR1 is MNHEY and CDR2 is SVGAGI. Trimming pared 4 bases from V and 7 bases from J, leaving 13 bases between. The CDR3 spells CASSWGDSGGELFF. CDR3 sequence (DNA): TGTGCCAGCAGTTGGGGTGACTCGGGCGGGGAGCTGTTTTTT.

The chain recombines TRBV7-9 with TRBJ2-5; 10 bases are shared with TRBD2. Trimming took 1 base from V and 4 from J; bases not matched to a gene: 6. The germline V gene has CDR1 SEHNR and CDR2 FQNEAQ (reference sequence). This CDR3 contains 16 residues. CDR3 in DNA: TGTGCCAGCAGCTTAGTCCCCAGCGGGAGGGCAGAGACCCAGTACTTC. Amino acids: CASSLVPSGRAETQYF.

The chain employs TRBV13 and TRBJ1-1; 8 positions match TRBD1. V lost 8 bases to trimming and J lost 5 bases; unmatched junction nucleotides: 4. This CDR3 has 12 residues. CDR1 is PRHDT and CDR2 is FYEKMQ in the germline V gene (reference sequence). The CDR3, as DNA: TGTGCCAGCGGACAGGGAAGAACTGAAGCTTTCTTT. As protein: CASGQGRTEAFF.

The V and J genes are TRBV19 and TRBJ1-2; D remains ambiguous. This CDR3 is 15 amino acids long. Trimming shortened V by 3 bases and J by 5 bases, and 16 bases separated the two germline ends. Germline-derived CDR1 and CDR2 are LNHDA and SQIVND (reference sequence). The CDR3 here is CASSMSILKIYGYTF. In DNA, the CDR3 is TGTGCCAGTAGTATGTCGATTCTAAAAATATATGGCTACACCTTC.

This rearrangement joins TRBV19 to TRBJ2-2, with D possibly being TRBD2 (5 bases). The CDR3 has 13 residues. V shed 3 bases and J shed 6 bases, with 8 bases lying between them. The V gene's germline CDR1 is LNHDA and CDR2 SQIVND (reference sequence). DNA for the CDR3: TGTGCCAGTAGTATGGACTGGTCCGGGGAGCTGTTTTTT. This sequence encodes CASSMDWSGELFF.

CDR3 loop: CASSLLGQQNTEAFF. The CDR3 DNA reads as TGTGCCAGCAGCTTATTGGGACAGCAGAACACTGAAGCTTTCTTT. V usage is TRBV11-2 and J usage is TRBJ1-1, with 7 bases aligning to TRBD1. The CDR3 sequence is 15 residues long. Germline-derived CDR1 and CDR2 are SGHAT and FQNNGV. Trimming took 2 bases from V and 1 from J; bases not matched to a gene: 4.

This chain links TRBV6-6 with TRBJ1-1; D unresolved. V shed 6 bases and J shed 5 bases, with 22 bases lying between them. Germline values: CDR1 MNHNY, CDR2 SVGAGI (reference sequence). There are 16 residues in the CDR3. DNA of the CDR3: TGTGCCAGCAGACGACCTGCTGAGGGTTCGCAAACTGAAGCTTTCTTT. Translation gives CASRRPAEGSQTEAFF.

The CDR3 protein is CAISEYLDNEQFF. DNA for the CDR3: TGTGCCATCAGTGAGTATCTGGACAATGAGCAGTTCTTC. The chain uses TRBV10-3 and TRBJ2-1; D not resolved. The CDR3 runs 13 residues. V lost 1 base to trimming and J lost 5 bases, with 6 bases between them. Germline V gives CDR1 ENHRY, CDR2 SYGVKD.

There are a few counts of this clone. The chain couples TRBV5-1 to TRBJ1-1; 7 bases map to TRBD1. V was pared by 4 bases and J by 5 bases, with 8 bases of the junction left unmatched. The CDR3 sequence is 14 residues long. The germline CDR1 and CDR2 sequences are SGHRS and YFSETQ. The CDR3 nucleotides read TGCGCCAGCAGCGTCCGACAGGGCGGGACTGAAGCTTTCTTT. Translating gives CASSVRQGGTEAFF.